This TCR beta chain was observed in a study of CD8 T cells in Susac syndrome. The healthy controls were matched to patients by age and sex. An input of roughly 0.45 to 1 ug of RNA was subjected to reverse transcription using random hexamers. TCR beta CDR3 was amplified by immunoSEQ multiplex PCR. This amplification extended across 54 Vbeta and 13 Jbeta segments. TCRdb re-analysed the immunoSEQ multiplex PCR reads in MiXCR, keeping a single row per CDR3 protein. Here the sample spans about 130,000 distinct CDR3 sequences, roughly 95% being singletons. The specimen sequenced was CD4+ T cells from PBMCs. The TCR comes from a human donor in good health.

The CDR3 region is CASSLTGTGVETQYF. As DNA, the CDR3 is TGTGCCAGCAGCTTGACCGGGACAGGGGTGGAGACCCAGTACTTC. The chain employs TRBV5-6 and TRBJ2-5; 10 bases match TRBD1. V lost 1 base, J lost 5 bases, and 5 bases stayed unmatched. CDR1 SGHDT and CDR2 YYEEEE come from the germline V gene. This CDR3 is built from 15 residues. The complete variable domain, with remaining parts taken from reference TRBV5-6 and TRBJ2-5, reads DAGVTQSPTHLIKTRGQQVTLRCSPKSGHDTVSWYQQALGQGPQFIFQYYEEEERQRGNFPDRFSGHQFPNYSSELNVNALLLGDSALYLCASSLTGTGVETQYFGPGTRLLVL.